This entry is about one T cell receptor (beta chain). The CDR3 has 16 residues. Trimming left V 3 bases short and J 7 bases short, with 19 bases between. Germline CDR1 is LNHNV and CDR2 is YYDKDF (reference sequence). An expansion of CD8+CD57+ cells by flow cytometry had been shown in patients chosen for sequencing. No therapy had been given to the patients at the time of blood sampling. The use of genomic DNA as template underpinned the TCR beta VDJ and CDR3 profiling. TCRdb redid the calling of the reads with MiXCR, one entry per CDR3 protein. The sample has approximately 250,000 distinct CDR3 sequences; about 80% are singletons. This entry comes from a study of CD8+CD57+ T cells in acquired aplastic anemia.

Sample: sorted CD4+, CD8+, or CD8+CD57+ T cells (not recorded which) from PBMCs. This sequence was found in a human donor with aplastic anemia. V is TRBV15 and J is TRBJ2-1; maybe TRBD2 (7 bases). This chain's CDR3 is CATSSRGAGLSNEQFF. For the CDR3, the DNA is TGTGCCACCAGCAGTCGGGGGGCGGGACTGTCGAATGAGCAGTTCTTC.